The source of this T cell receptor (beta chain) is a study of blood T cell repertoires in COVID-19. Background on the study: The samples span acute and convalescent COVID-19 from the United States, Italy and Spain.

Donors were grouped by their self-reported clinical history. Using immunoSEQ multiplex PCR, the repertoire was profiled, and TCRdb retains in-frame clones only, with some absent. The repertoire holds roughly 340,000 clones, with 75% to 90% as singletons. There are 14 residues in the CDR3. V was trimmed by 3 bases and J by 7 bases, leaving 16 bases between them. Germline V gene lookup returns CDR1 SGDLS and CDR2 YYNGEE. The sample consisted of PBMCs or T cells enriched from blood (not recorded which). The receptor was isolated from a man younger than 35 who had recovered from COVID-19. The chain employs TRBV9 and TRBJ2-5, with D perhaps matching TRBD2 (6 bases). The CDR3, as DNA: TGTGCCAGCAGCGCAGGAGGGGCCGGGGGGACCCAGTACTTC. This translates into CASSAGGAGGTQYF.